This T cell receptor beta chain comes out of a study of beta chain features in type 1 diabetes. Across the whole study: Cell yields, gender and age were similar in healthy donors and patients.

Populations obtained by sorting all exceeded 95% purity. Study-wide results and caveats: There was a moderate but significant shortening of TCRB CDR3s in all four CD4+ subsets of Type 1 diabetes patients. Comparison showed that naive, central memory and Treg TCRB repertoires appeared more similar among patients than among healthy donors.

Germline-derived CDR1 and CDR2 are GTSNPN and SVGIG (reference sequence). The trim removed 3 bases at V and 6 bases at J, leaving 9 bases unmatched. The CDR3 consists of 14 residues. This clone appeared once. No antigen is known for it. As every portion of the isolated RNA was reverse transcribed, the sequencing read expressed TCRB transcripts. The assay was immunoSEQ multiplex PCR, and TCRdb's table has in-frame clones only and misses some. The sample lists around 56,000 clones; under 60% were seen once. The TCR sequence derives from a woman in her 40s with type 1 diabetes. The sample taken for sequencing was Tregs from blood. V gene TRBV30 combines with J gene TRBJ2-7; the match to TRBD2 covers 9 bases. The CDR3 nucleotides read TGTGCCTGGAGGGTGCCGGGACTAGCCACCGAGCAGTACTTC. Protein sequence: CAWRVPGLATEQYF.